This T cell receptor beta chain stems from a study of post-analysis software for immune sequencing data. Findings of the study overall: Five or six TRBV segments were more frequent in patients than controls; TRBV5-6, TRBV5-1 and TRBV20-1 belonged to this group.

This CDR3 has 14 residues. The germline V gene has CDR1 ENHRY and CDR2 SYGVKD. The germline V and J ends were trimmed by 11 bases and 3 bases, with 19 bases remaining between them. Incorporated into the TCR beta cDNA libraries were unique molecular identifiers, which served to reduce PCR and sequencing biases. TCRdb recomputed calls from the PCR reads with MiXCR, one row per CDR3 protein. In the table there are 380,000 or so distinct CDR3 sequences, approximately 38% of which are singletons. This clonotype turned up a few times. Its antigen remains unidentified. Material: blood. The TCR sequence derives from a girl aged 10 to 17 with multiple sclerosis. The chain uses TRBV10-3 and TRBJ2-5; the D gene could be TRBD1 or TRBD2 (5 bases each). The CDR3 sequence: CAVGTEITKETQYF. Written as DNA, the CDR3 is TGTGCCGTGGGGACGGAGATCACCAAAGAGACCCAGTACTTC.